The following is a TCR beta chain sequence with its context. At one end, the junction sequence differs from germline, possibly due to a read error. The record originates from a study of early T cells in non-severe SARS-CoV-2 infection. A single record per CDR3 protein comes from TCRdb applying MiXCR to the 5' RACE reads. The sample lists 98,000 or so distinct CDR3 sequences, approximately 11% seen once, with around 5% in the top ten. Germline CDR1 is LNHNV and CDR2 is YYDKDF (reference sequence). The CDR3 has 14 amino acids. This clonotype originated in an adult who was a healthcare worker with PCR-confirmed SARS-CoV-2 infection or an uninfected control (not recorded which). This rearrangement joins TRBV15 to TRBJ2-3; maybe TRBD2 (5 bases). The sequenced sample consisted of whole blood. In DNA form, the CDR3 reads TGTGTCACCAGCAGAGGGTTGGAGTCAGATACGCAGTATTTT. Its translation: CVTSRGLESDTQYF.